This T cell receptor beta chain was recovered during a study of naive and memory T cell subsets (dated by TCRdb to the late 2010s). Regarding the study in general: An open-source, UMI-based TCR alpha and beta sequencing pipeline was applied to sorted naive and memory peripheral blood T cell subsets. The results of the functional CMV T cell responses matched the IgG serology results in every case. RNA was DNase-treated and reverse transcribed with TCR constant-region primers, mostly using SuperScript III. Results and caveats for the whole study, not just this receptor: Clonotypes were defined as single alpha or beta chain sequences, not paired alpha/beta receptors. The repertoire findings for the naive and memory subsets could not be validated against a ground truth, as none was available. Once error correction was done, more than 90% of naive TCR sequences showed up just once, which made the naive abundance distributions much steeper than those of the memory subsets. RNA-based TCR counts may be affected by expression changes linked to T cell activation and differentiation. TCR abundance followed a power law whose exponent differed between naive and memory subsets but was consistent across the three individuals. A few larger clonotypes were found in naive repertoires, especially CD8, and these larger clonotypes were possibly memory cells re-expressing CD45RA. In both CD4 and CD8 cells, a rise in Gini index and a fall in Shannon and inverse Simpson diversity were observed from naive through CM, EM and EMRA.

Deletion took 5 bases off V and 10 bases off J, with a span of 12 bases between the germline ends. The CDR3 contains 13 residues, cysteine and phenylalanine counted. Only the CDR3 region is kept as DNA, spanning 39 bases read in frame from base 1. This clonotype was found many times. Its antigen is still unknown. No qualities accompany the bases; no much larger clone lies one base away. TCR alpha and beta chain libraries were amplified separately from the second PCR step onward. Donor CMV status was determined by IFNgamma production from CD4+ T cells after overnight stimulation of fresh PBMCs with CMV viral lysate. Miltenyi beads were used first to positively select CD4 T cells, and CD8 T cells were then positively selected from the CD4-negative fraction. After staining for CD3, CD4, CD8, CD45RA, CD27 and a live/dead dye, cells were sorted on a BD Aria II into four subsets based on CD45RA and CD27. Three healthy volunteers provided blood, and each donor's sample was split into CD4 and CD8 T cells and then further divided into four differentiation subsets. Approximately 120 ml of peripheral blood was collected from each donor, and PBMC were isolated by Ficoll-Paque PLUS density-gradient centrifugation. Sorted cells were lysed in RLT buffer, and RNA was extracted with a Qiagen RNeasy kit and stored at -80°C.

Library generation was performed with UMI-ligation and nested PCR. The beta constant-region primer was an equimolar mix of two oligonucleotides covering both TRBC1 and TRBC2. Four rounds of PCR were used to amplify ligated cDNA, with nested alpha and beta constant-region primers being used together with the SP2 primer. T4 RNA ligase 1 ligated a single-stranded oligonucleotide carrying the SP2 primer and a 12-nucleotide UMI to the cDNA 3' end. The ligation reaction was incubated at 16°C for about 18-24 hours. To avoid over-amplification, PCR2 was usually performed as a SYBR Green qPCR and halted once a predetermined threshold was reached. Agencourt AMPure XP magnetic beads were used for all purifications after the first. Libraries were quantified by Qubit and checked on a TapeStation, with a main peak expected near 650 bp. Pooled libraries were sequenced on an Illumina MiSeq with v2 2x251 paired-end kits, typically giving roughly 0.9-2.1 million reads per sample. Each sample was pooled at about 4 nM, and roughly 4.5-8% PhiX was included to help cluster recognition. The study's own analysis went as follows. Decombinator assigned V and J genes to Demultiplexor-processed FASTQ reads by tag matching, allowing a single base-pair mismatch. UMIs were used by Collapsinator to correct both sequencing errors and frequency errors arising from PCR heterogeneity. TCRs were translated and CDR3s were extracted from the conserved cysteine to the FGXG phenylalanine by CDR3Translator, with non-productive sequences being flagged. Repertoires were subsampled to equal numbers of UMI-defined TCRs before Gini, Shannon entropy and inverse Simpson indices were calculated. Clonotype abundance distributions were fitted to a power law by maximum likelihood within the linear range. Similar UMI counts, unique TCR numbers and clonal distributions were obtained with the pipeline and with MIGEC on one naive CD8 sample. In one analysis, naive TCRs also found in any memory subset of the same donor were removed from the naive repertoire. Repertoires were searched for approximately 7,000 CMV-associated CDR3 sequences compiled from VDJdb and a published dataset. TCRdb trimmed the raw reads at Q25, called clones with MiXCR and kept productive beta chains. Merged by CDR3 protein, the rows form single entries marked with the most common genes and DNA. TCRdb's processing, not the authors', yielded these V and J calls. For this sample there are some 82,000 distinct CDR3 sequences; 11% appear just once. The top ten constitute more than 0.11% of the sample.

The TCR sequence derives from a human donor in good health. This sequence uses TRBV12-3 or TRBV12-4 and TRBJ1-6, with the D segment identity uncertain. What was sequenced was naive CD4+ T cells from blood. Read against the paper, the sample's cell subset or site label means: naive T cells, CD45RA high CD27+. For the CDR3, the sequence is CASSVQVGSPLHF. The nucleotide sequence is given as TGTGCCAGCAGTGTTCAGGTTGGGTCACCCCTCCACTTT.